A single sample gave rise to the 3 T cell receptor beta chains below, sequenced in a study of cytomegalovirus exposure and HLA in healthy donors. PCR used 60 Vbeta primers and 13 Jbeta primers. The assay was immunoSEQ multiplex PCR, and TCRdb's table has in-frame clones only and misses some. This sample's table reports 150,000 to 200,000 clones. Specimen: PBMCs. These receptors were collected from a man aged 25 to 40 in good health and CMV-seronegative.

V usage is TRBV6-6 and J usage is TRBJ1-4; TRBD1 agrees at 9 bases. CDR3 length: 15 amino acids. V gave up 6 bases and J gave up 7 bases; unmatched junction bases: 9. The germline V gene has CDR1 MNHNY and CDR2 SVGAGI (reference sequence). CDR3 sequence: CASSPGQGLVEKLFF. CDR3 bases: TGTGCCAGCAGCCCTGGACAGGGGCTCGTTGAAAAACTGTTTTTT.

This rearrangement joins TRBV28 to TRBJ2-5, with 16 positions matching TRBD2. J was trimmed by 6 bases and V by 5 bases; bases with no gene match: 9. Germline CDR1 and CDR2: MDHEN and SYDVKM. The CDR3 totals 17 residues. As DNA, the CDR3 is TGTGCCAGCAGTCCTCCCGGGACTAGCGGGAGGGGACAGACCCAGTACTTC. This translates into CASSPPGTSGRGQTQYF.

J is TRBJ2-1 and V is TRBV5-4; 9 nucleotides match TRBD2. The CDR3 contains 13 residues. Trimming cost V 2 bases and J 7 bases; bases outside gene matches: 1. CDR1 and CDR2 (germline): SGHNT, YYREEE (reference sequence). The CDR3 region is CASSFLAGNEQFF. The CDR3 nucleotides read TGTGCCAGCAGCTTCCTAGCGGGGAATGAGCAGTTCTTC.